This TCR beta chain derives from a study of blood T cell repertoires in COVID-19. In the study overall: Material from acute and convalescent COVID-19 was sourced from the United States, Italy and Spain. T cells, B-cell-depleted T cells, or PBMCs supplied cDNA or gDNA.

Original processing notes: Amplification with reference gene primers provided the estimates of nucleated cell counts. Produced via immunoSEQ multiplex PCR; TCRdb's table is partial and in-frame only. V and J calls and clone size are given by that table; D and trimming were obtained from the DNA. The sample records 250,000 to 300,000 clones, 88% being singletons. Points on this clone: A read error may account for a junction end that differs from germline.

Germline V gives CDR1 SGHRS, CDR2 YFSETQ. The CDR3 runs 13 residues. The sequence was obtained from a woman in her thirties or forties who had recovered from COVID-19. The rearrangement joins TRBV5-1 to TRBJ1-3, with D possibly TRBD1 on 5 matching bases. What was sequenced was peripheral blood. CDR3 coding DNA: TGCGCCAGCAGCCGCCTCCCGGGGGGAGATGGGGATTTT. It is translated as CASSRLPGGDGDF. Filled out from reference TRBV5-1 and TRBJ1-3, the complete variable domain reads KAGVTQTPRYLIKTRGQQVTLSCSPISGHRSVSWYQQTPGQGLQFLFEYFSETQRNKGNFPGRFSGRQFSNSRSEMNVSTLELGDSALYLCASSRLPGGDGDFGEGSWLTVV.